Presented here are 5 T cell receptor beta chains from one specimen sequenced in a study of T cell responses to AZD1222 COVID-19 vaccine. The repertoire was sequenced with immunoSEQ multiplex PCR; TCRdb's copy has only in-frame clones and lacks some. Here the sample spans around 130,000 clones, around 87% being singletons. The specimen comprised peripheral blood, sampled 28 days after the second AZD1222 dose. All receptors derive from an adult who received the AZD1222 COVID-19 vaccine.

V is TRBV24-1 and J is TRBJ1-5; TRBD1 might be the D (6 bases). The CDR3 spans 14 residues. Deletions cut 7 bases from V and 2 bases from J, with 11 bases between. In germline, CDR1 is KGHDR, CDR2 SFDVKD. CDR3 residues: CATRAQGRNQPQHF. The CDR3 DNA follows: TGTGCCACCAGGGCACAGGGTCGCAATCAGCCCCAGCATTTT.

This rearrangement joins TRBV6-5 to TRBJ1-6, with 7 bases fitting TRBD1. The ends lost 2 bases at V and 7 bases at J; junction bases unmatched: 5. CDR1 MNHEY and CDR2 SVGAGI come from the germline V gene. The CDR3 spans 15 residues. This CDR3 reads CASSYAGGQNSPLHF. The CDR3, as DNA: TGTGCCAGCAGTTACGCCGGGGGACAGAATTCACCCCTCCACTTT.

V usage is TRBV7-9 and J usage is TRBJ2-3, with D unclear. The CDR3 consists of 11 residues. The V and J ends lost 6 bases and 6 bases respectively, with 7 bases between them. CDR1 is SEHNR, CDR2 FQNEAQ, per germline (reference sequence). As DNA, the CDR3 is TGTGCCAGCAGGATTGGCGATACGCAGTATTTT. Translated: CASRIGDTQYF.

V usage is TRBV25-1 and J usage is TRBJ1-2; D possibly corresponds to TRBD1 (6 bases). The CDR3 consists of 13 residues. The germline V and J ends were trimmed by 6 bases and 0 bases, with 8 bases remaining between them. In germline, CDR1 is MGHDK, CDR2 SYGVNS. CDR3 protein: CASRDSSNYGYTF. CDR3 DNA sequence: TGTGCCAGCAGGGACAGCTCTAACTATGGCTACACCTTC.

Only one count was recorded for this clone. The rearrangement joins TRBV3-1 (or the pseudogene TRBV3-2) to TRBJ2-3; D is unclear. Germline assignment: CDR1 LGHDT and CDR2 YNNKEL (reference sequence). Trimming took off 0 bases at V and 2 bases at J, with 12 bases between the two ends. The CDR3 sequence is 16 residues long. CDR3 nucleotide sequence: TGTGCCAGCAGCCAAGAATCTAACGGAATCACAGATACGCAGTATTTT. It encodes CASSQESNGITDTQYF.